The clone carrying this T cell receptor (beta chain) was counted a few times. The antigen is undetermined. This CDR3 contains 15 residues. Germline V gene sequence: CDR1 MNHNS, CDR2 SASEGT. V was cut by 6 bases and J by 0 bases, with 12 bases left in between. The data originate from a study of T cell repertoires in cytomegalovirus infection. About the research overall: CMV infection and matching HLA type were both indicated by public TCR beta signatures.

Study results and caveats: Summed frequency of public TCR beta families distinguished CMV carriers with the relevant HLA. HLA-C-restricted, CMV-specific TCR beta clonotypes were dominant ex vivo.

Using its own MiXCR run on the reads, TCRdb lists one record per CDR3 protein. The sample carries fewer than 550,000 distinct CDR3 sequences, approximately 31% recorded once. Sequenced material: PBMCs. The chain uses TRBV6-1 and TRBJ2-1; tentative D call: TRBD1 (6 bases). The receptor's source is a human donor in good health (CMV status not recorded). Some clones in this sample may be carry-over from other donors' samples. As DNA, the CDR3 is TGTGCCAGCAGCCCCGAGGGGGTCTCCTACAATGAGCAGTTCTTC. Its translation: CASSPEGVSYNEQFF.